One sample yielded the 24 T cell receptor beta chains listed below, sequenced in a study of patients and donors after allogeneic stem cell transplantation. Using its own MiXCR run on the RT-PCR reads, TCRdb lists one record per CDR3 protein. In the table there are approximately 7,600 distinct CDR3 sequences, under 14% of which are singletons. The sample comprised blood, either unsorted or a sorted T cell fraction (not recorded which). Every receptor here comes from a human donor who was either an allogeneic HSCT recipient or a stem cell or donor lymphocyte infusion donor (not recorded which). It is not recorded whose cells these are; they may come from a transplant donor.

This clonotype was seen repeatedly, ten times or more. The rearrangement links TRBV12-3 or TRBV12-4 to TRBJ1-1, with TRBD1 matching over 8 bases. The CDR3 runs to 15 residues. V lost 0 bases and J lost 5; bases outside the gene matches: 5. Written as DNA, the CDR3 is TGTGCCAGCAGTTTAGCTGACAGGGGATGGACTGAAGCTTTCTTT. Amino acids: CASSLADRGWTEAFF.

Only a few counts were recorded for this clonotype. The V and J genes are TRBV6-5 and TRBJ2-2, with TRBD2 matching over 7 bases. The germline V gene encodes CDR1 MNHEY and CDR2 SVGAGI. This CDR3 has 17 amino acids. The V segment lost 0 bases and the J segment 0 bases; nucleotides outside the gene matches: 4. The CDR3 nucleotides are TGTGCCAGCAGTTACTCGTCGGGGGGACCGAACACCGGGGAGCTGTTTTTT. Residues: CASSYSSGGPNTGELFF.

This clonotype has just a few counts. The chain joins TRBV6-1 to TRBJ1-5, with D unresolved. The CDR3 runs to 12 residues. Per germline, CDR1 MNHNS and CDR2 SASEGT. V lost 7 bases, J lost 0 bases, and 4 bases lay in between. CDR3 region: CASIGSNQPQHF. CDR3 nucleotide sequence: TGTGCCAGCATAGGTAGCAATCAGCCCCAGCATTTT.

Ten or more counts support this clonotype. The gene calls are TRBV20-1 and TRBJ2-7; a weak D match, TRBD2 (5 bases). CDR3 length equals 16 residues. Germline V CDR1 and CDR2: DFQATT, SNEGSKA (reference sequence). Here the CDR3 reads CSLKGGYRLNSYEQYF. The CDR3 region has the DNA TGCAGCCTAAAAGGAGGCTATCGCCTTAACTCCTACGAGCAGTACTTC.

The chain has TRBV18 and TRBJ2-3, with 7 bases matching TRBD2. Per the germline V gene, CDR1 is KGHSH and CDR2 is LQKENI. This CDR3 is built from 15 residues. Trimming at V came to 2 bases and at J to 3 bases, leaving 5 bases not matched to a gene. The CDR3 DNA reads TGTGCCAGCTCACCAACGGGGGGTGATACAGATACGCAGTATTTT. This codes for CASSPTGGDTDTQYF.

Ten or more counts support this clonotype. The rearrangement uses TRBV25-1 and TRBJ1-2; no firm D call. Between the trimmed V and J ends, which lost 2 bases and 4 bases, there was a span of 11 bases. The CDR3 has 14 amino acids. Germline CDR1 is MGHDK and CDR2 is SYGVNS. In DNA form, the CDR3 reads TGTGCCAGCAGTGAAACGGCGACAAGCTATGGCTACACCTTC. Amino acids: CASSETATSYGYTF.

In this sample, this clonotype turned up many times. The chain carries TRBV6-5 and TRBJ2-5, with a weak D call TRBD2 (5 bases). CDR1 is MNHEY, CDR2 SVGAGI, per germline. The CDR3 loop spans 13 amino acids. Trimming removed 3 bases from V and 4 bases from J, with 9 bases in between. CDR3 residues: CASSYSRGETQYF. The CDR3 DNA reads TGTGCCAGCAGTTATTCTCGGGGAGAGACCCAGTACTTC.

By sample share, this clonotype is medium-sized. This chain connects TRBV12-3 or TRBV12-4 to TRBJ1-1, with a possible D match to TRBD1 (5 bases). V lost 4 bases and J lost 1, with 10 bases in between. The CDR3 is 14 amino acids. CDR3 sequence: CASSWGGENTEAFF. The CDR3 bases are TGTGCCAGCAGTTGGGGAGGGGAGAACACTGAAGCTTTCTTT.

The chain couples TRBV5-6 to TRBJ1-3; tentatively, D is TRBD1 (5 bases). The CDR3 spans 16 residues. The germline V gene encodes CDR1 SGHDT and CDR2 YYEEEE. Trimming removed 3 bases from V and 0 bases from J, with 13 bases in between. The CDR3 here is CASSSIGTRSGNTIYF. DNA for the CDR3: TGTGCCAGCAGCTCGATCGGGACCCGCTCTGGAAACACCATATATTTT.

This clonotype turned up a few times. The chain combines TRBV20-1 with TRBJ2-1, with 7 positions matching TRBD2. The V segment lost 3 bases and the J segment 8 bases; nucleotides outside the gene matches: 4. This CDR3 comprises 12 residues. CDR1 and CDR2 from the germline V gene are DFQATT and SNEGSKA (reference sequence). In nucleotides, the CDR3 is TGCAGTGCTAGCCCCCGGGGGGATGAGCAGTTCTTC. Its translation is CSASPRGDEQFF.

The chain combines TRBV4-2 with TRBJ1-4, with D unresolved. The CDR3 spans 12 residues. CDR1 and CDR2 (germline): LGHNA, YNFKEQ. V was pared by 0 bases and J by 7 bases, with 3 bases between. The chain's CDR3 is CASSQDFEKLFF. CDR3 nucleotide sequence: TGTGCCAGCAGCCAAGACTTTGAAAAACTGTTTTTT.

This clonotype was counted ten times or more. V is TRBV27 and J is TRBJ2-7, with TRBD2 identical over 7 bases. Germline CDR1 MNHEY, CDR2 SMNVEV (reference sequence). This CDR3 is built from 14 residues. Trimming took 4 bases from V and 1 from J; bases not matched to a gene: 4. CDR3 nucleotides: TGTGCCAGCAGTTCTCGGGACTATTCCTACGAGCAGTACTTC. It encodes CASSSRDYSYEQYF.

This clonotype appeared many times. The CDR3 loop is CASSLRATEAFF. CDR3 in DNA: TGCGCCAGCAGCTTGAGGGCCACTGAAGCTTTCTTT. This rearrangement joins TRBV5-1 to TRBJ1-1; D is undetermined. V shed 1 base and J shed 4 bases, with 5 bases lying between them. The CDR3 runs to 12 residues. Germline CDR1 and CDR2: SGHRS and YFSETQ.

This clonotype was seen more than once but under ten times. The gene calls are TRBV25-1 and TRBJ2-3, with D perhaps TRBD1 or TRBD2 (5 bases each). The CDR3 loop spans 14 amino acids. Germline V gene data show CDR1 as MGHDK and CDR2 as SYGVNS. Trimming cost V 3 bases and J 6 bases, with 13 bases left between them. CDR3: CASSDRGTIDTQYF. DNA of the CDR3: TGTGCCAGCAGTGATCGAGGGACCATCGATACGCAGTATTTT. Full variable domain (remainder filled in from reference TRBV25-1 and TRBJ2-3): EADIYQTPRYLVIGTGKKITLECSQTMGHDKMYWYQQDPGMELHLIHYSYGVNSTEKGDLSSESTVSRIRTEHFPLTLESARPSHTSQYLCASSDRGTIDTQYFGPGTRLTVL.

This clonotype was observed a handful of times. CDR3 in amino acids: CASSPQRGEVKEQFF. As DNA, the CDR3 is TGTGCCAGCTCACCCCAGCGGGGGGAAGTTAAGGAGCAGTTCTTC. The chain is built from TRBV18 and TRBJ2-1; 9 bases are shared with TRBD2. The CDR3 runs to 15 residues. With 3 bases clipped from V and 10 bases from J, the junction kept 10 bases outside the gene matches. Germline CDR1 reads KGHSH; CDR2 reads LQKENI.

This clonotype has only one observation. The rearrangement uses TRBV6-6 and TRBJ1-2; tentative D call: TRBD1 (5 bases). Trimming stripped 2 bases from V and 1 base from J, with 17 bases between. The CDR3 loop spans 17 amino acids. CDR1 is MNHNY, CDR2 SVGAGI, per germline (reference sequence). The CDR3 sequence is CASSYETAGDVNYGYTF. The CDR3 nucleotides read TGTGCCAGCAGTTACGAAACCGCCGGGGACGTTAACTATGGCTACACCTTC.

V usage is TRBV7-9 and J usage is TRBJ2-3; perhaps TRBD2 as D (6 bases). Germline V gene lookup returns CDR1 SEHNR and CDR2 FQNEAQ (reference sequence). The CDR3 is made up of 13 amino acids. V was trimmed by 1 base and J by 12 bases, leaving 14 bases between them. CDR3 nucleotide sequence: TGTGCCAGCAGCTTAGATATTGGCGGGGCTCAGTATTTT. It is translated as CASSLDIGGAQYF.

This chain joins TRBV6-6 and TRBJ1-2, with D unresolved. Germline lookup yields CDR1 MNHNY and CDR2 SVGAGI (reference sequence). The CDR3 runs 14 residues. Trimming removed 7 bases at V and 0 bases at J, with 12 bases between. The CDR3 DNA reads TGTGCCAGCACTCCCACGACATCTAACTATGGCTACACCTTC. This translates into CASTPTTSNYGYTF.

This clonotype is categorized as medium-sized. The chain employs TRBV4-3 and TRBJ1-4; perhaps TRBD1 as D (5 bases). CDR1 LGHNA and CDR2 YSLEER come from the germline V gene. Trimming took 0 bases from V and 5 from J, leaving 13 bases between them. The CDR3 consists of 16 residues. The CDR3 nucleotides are TGCGCCAGCAGCCAAGAAGTACCAGGGACGAATGAAAAACTGTTTTTT. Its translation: CASSQEVPGTNEKLFF.

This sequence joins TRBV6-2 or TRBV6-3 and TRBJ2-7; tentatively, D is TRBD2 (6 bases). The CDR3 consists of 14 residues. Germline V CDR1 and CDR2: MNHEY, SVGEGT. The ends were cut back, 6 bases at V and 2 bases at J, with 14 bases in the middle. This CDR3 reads CASRTVGGTYEQYF. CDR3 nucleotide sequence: TGTGCCAGCAGAACGGTGGGGGGTACCTACGAGCAGTACTTC.

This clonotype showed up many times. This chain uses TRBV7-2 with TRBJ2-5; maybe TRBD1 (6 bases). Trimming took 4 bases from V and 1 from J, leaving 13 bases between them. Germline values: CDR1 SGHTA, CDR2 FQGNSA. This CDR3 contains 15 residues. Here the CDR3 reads CASSSRGVGQETQYF. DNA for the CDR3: TGTGCCAGCAGCTCCAGGGGAGTCGGCCAAGAGACCCAGTACTTC.

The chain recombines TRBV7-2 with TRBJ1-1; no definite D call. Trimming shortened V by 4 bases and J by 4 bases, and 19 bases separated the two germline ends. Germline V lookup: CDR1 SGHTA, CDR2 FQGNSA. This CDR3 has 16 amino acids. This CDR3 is CASSSSMTPRGTEAFF. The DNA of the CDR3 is TGTGCCAGCAGCTCATCCATGACTCCCCGGGGCACTGAAGCTTTCTTT.

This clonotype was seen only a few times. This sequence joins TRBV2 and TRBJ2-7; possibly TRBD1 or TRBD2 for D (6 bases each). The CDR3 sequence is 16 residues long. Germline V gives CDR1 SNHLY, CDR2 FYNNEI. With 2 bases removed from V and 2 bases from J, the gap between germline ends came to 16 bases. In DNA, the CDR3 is TGTGCCAGCAGTGAAAGGGGGGTCCCGTGGGCCTACGAGCAGTACTTC. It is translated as CASSERGVPWAYEQYF. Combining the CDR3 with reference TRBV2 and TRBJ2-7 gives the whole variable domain EPEVTQTPSHQVTQMGQEVILRCVPISNHLYFYWYRQILGQKVEFLVSFYNNEISEKSEIFDDQFSVERPDGSNFTLKIRSTKLEDSAMYFCASSERGVPWAYEQYFGPGTRLTVT.

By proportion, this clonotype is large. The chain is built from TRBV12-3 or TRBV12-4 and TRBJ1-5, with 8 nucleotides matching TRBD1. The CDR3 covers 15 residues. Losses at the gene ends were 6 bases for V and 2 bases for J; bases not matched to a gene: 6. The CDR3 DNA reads TGTGCCAGCAGCTCAGGGGGCTTGGGCAATCAGCCCCAGCATTTT. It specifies CASSSGGLGNQPQHF.